This T cell receptor beta chain was recorded in a study of blood T cell repertoires in COVID-19. Libraries were prepared by immunoSEQ multiplex PCR; TCRdb keeps only in-frame clonotypes and omits some of them. The table lists approximately 35,000 clones, around 88% of them singletons. V lost 6 bases to trimming and J lost 0 bases, with 13 bases between them. Germline CDR1 SGDLS, CDR2 YYNGEE. This CDR3 comprises 15 residues. The clonotype was recovered from a woman aged 70 to 79 with active COVID-19. The specimen was peripheral blood. The chain has TRBV9 and TRBJ2-1, with D tentatively TRBD2 (6 bases). The CDR3 DNA reads TGTGCCAGCACATACGACGGGAGCTCCTACAATGAGCAGTTCTTC. It specifies CASTYDGSSYNEQFF. The whole variable domain, filled in from reference TRBV9 and TRBJ2-1, reads DSGVTQTPKHLITATGQRVTLRCSPRSGDLSVYWYQQSLDQGLQFLIQYYNGEERAKGNILERFSAQQFPDLHSELNLSSLELGDSALYFCASTYDGSSYNEQFFGPGTRLTVL.